This T cell receptor (beta chain) was retrieved from a study of T cells in Graves' hyperthyroidism and ophthalmopathy. Regarding this clonotype: What it binds is unknown.

Amplified TCR beta CDR3 regions came from RNA transcripts. First-round RT-PCR of the TCR CDR3 relied on the HTBI primer set. TCRdb passed the multiplex PCR reads through MiXCR, listing each CDR3 protein once. The sample has about 600,000 distinct CDR3 sequences; about a sixth are singletons. Study outcomes and limitations: Blood also showed most of the thyroid clonotypes that were expanded above 0.001. A model of 13 V-J pairs discriminated ophthalmopathy from stable hyperthyroidism.

CDR1 is MGHRA, CDR2 YSYEKL, per germline. The germline V and J ends were trimmed by 2 bases and 5 bases, with 2 bases remaining between them. This CDR3 spans 11 amino acids. The sample comprised blood. The clonotype was recovered from a woman aged 40 to 55 with Graves' ophthalmopathy. The chain uses TRBV4-1 and TRBJ2-3; D gene ambiguous. CDR3 amino acids: CASSQQDTQYF. CDR3 DNA sequence: TGCGCCAGCAGCCAACAAGATACGCAGTATTTT.